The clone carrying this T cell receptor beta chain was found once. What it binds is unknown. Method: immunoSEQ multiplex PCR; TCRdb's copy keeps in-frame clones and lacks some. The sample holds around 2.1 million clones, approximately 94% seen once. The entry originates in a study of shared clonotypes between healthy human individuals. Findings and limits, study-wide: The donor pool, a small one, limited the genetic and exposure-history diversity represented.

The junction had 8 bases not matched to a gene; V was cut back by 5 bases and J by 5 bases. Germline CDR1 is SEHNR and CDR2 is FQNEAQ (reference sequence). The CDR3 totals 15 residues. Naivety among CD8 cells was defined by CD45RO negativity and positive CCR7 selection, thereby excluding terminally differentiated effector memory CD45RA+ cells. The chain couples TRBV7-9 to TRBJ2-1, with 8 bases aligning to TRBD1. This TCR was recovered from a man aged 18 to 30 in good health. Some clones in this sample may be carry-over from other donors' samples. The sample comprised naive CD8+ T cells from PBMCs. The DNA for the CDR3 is TGTGCCAGCAGCAAGCCGGGACAGGCGAACAATGAGCAGTTCTTC. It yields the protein CASSKPGQANNEQFF.